This T cell receptor (beta chain) derives from a study of PD-L1 blockade in urothelial cancer (dated by TCRdb to the late 2010s). For the study in its entirety: Therapy was started at some point between 2014 and 2016 for all patients, and atezolizumab 1,200 mg was administered intravenously every 3 weeks. Blood samples gave median yields of about 150,000 T cells and more than 80,000 unique TCRs, along with a median clonality of approximately 0.084. Blood samples were analyzed at two time points: 3 weeks after treatment start (second dose) and 6 weeks after treatment start. Patients had an ECOG performance status of 0 or 1 and had received between 0 and 3 prior chemotherapy regimens. Pretreatment tumor samples, along with matched peripheral blood collected serially before and after atezolizumab treatment, underwent TCR sequencing. About 85% of the 29 patients were identified as males with urothelial cancer of bladder origin, and a prior smoking history was reported by 18 of 29 patients. Pretreatment blood TCR-seq was available for about 28 patients, at least one posttreatment blood collection was obtained for 24 patients, and tumor TCR-seq was available for 24 patients. The study was an exploratory multi-omic analysis of somatic, immune and clinical correlates of response to PD-L1 blockade with atezolizumab in urothelial cancer. Eight to ten patients achieved durable clinical benefit and roughly 20 did not. Durable clinical benefit meant progression-free survival longer than 6 months, and TCR features were also tested against progression-free and overall survival. In the same patients, pretreatment tumors underwent whole exome sequencing and RNA sequencing in addition to TCR sequencing.

Results and caveats for the whole study, not just this receptor: Improved progression-free and overall survival was associated with having pretreatment peripheral blood TCR clonality below the median. Patients with durable benefit showed greater expansion of tumor-associated TCR clones in peripheral blood 3 weeks after starting treatment (n ≈ 21, p = 0.022). Because the sample size was small (n = 29) and many of the analyses were exploratory, the results are meant to be hypothesis-generating.

This clone was counted a single time. The antigen it recognizes is unknown. Base qualities are not at hand, and no much larger clone is one base apart. Synthetic TCR analog templates were spiked into each PCR so that absolute template abundance could be estimated from read counts. The immunoSEQ assay used bias-controlled V and J gene primers to amplify TCRbeta CDR3 regions from genomic DNA. Rearranged TCRbeta segments were sequenced at approximately 20X coverage. The published analysis was carried out like this. Sequencing errors were corrected by clustering, and CDR3s were annotated against IMGT so that V, D and J genes could be assigned. Out-of-frame and stop-codon sequences were excluded, and only productive TCRbeta rearrangements were used in downstream analyses. Clonality was computed as one minus Shannon entropy normalized by the log of the number of unique productive sequences. Fisher's exact test with Benjamini-Hochberg correction, using a cutoff of adjusted p below 0.01, was how clones that differed between time points or between blood and tumor were identified. This is the immuneACCESS table as TCRdb keeps it, with only in-frame sequences that have V and J called. A part of the clones is gone; compared with another copy, unresolved V genes explain less than half, and the rest is unexplained. The D gene and trimming were derived from the DNA, and the V and J assignments and clone size from that table. Here the sample has 35,000 to 45,000 clones; 75% to 95% occur a single time. The leading ten clones occupy about 9% of the sample.

A cohort of about 30 patients with locally advanced or metastatic urothelial carcinoma, treated at Memorial Sloan Kettering on a trial protocol, was included. Peripheral blood mononuclear cells were collected from each patient pretreatment and during treatment, giving between 1 and 8 total time points per patient. The Qiagen DNeasy Blood extraction kit was used to purify genomic DNA from total PBMCs and tumor samples. PBMCs were collected pretreatment and during treatment, and were isolated and stored as previously described. The CDR3 has 16 amino acids, counting the end cysteine and phenylalanine. The retained sequence is limited to the CDR3, 48 bases, with the frame set at the first base. The germline V gene (reference sequence) sets CDR1 to GTSNPN and CDR2 to SVGIG. V and J lose 0 bases and 4 bases, and a span of 16 bases separates them.

In this chain, TRBV30 is recombined with TRBJ2-1; matching of 6 bases hints at TRBD2 as the D gene. Sequenced material: PBMCs, taken around atezolizumab (anti-PD-L1) treatment. The source of this sequence is a man aged 65 to 79 with urothelial cancer. The DNA sequence is given as TGTGCCTGGAGTGTACGGGACTGGCGATCTTACAATGAGCAGTTCTTC. Protein translation: CAWSVRDWRSYNEQFF.